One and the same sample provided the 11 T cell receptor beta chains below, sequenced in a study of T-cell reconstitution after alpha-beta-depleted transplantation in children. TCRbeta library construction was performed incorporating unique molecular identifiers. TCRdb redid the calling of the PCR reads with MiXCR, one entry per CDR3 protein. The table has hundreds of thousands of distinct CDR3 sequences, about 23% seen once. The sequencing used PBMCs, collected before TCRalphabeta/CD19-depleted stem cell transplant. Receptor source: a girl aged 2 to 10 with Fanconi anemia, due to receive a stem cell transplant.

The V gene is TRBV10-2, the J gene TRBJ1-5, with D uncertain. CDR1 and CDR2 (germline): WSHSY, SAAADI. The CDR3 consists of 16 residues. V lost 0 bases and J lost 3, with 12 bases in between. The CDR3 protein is CASSESSGEVNQPQHF. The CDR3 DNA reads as TGCGCCAGCAGTGAGTCTAGCGGGGAGGTCAATCAGCCCCAGCATTTT.

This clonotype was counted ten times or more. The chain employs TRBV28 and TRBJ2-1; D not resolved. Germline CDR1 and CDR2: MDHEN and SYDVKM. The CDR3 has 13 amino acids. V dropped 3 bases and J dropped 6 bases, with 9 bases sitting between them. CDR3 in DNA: TGTGCCAGCAGTTTCGCGAACGGCAATGAGCAGTTCTTC. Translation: CASSFANGNEQFF.

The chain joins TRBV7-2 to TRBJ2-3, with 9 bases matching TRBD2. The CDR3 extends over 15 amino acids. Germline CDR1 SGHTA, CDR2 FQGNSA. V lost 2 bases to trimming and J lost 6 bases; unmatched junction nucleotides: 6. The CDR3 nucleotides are TGTGCCAGCAGCTTAAGGGGCGGGGGGGCGGATACGCAGTATTTT. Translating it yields CASSLRGGGADTQYF.

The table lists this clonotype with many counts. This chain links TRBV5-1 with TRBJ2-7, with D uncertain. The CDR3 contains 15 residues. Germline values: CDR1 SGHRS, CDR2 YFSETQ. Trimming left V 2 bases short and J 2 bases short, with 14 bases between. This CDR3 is CASSFLDTNPYEQYF. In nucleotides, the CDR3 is TGCGCCAGCAGCTTCCTCGACACCAATCCCTACGAGCAGTACTTC.

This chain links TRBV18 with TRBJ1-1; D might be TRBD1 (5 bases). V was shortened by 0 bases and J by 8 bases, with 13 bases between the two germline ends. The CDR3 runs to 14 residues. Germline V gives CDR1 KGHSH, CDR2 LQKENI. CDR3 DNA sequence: TGTGCCAGCTCACCACCCCGGACAACCAAAGAAGCTTTCTTT. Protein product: CASSPPRTTKEAFF.

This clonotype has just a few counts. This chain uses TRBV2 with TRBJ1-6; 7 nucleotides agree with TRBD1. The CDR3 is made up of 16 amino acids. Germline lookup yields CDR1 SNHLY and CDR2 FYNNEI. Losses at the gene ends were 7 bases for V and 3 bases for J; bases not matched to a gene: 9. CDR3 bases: TGTGCCAGCAAGGGGGCAGGGGGTGACTATAATTCACCCCTCCACTTT. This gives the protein CASKGAGGDYNSPLHF.

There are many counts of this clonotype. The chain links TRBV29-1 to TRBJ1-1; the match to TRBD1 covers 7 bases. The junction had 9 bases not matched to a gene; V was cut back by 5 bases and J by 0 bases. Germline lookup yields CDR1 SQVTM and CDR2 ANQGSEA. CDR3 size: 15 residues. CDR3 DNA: TGCAGCGTTCACAGGGGCCCAACCGTGAACACTGAAGCTTTCTTT. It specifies CSVHRGPTVNTEAFF.

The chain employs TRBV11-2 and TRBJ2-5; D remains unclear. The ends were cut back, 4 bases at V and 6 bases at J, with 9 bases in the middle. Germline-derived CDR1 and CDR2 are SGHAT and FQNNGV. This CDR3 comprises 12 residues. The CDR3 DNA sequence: TGTGCCAGCAGCTATTACCTAAAGACCCAGTACTTC. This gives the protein CASSYYLKTQYF.

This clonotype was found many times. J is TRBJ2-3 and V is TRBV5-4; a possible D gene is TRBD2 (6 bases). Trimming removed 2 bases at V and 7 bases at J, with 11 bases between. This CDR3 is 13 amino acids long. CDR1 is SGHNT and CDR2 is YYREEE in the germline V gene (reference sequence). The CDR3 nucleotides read TGTGCCAGCAGCTTTTTAGCGGAGTATACGCAGTATTTT. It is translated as CASSFLAEYTQYF.

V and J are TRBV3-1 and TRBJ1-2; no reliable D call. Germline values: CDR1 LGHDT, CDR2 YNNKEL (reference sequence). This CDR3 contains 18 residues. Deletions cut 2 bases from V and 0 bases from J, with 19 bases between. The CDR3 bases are TGTGCCAGCAGCCAATTTGGCGATTATTCGGGAGCTAACTATGGCTACACCTTC. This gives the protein CASSQFGDYSGANYGYTF.

Written as DNA, the CDR3 is TGCGCCAGCAGCCAAGAGGTCGCTAGCGACACGAGGGAGACCCAGTACTTC. This translates into CASSQEVASDTRETQYF. V gene TRBV4-1 combines with J gene TRBJ2-5, with TRBD2 as a possible D gene (6 bases). Looked up from germline, CDR1 is MGHRA and CDR2 is YSYEKL. V was clipped by 0 bases and J by 5 bases, with 19 bases between them. The CDR3 spans 17 residues.